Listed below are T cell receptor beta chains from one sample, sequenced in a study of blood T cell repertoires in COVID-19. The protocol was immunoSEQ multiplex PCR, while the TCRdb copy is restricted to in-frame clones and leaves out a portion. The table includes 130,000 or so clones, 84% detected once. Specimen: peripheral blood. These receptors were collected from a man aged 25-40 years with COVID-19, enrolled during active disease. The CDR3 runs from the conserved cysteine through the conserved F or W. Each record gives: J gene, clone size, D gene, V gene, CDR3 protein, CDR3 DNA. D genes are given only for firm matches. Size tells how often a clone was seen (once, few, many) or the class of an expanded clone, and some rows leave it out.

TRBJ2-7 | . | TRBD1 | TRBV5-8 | CASRGQGGYEQYF | TGTGCCAGTAGGGGACAGGGAGGGTACGAGCAGTACTTC
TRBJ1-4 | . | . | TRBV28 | CASSFPTENEKLFF | TGTGCCAGCAGTTTCCCGACAGAGAATGAAAAACTGTTTTTT
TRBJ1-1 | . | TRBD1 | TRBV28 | CASSSGGNTEAFF | TGTGCCAGCAGTTCAGGGGGGAACACTGAAGCTTTCTTT
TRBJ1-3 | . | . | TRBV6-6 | CASSYLEGNTIYF | TGTGCCAGCAGTTACTTGGAGGGAAACACCATATATTTT
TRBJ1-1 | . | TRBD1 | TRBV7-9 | CASRNQGVINTEAFF | TGTGCCAGCAGAAACCAGGGGGTCATAAACACTGAAGCTTTCTTT
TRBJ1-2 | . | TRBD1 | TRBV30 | CAWSWDRNYGYTF | TGTGCCTGGAGTTGGGACAGAAACTATGGCTACACCTTC
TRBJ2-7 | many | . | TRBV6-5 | CASSYTQGSSYEQYF | TGTGCCAGCAGTTACACGCAGGGGAGCTCCTACGAGCAGTACTTC
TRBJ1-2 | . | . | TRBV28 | CASTPTNYGYTF | TGTGCCAGCACCCCAACTAACTATGGCTACACCTTC
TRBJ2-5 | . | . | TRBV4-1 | CASGVGVAQGRETQYF | TGCGCCAGCGGGGTCGGGGTTGCACAGGGACGAGAGACCCAGTACTTC
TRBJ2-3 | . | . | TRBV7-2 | CASSGPAAGGTQYF | TGTGCCAGCAGCGGCCCTGCGGCCGGCGGTACGCAGTATTTT
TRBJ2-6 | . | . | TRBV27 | CASSFDRASPSGANVLTF | TGTGCCAGCAGTTTCGACAGAGCTTCACCCTCTGGGGCCAACGTCCTGACTTTC
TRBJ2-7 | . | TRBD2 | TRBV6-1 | CASSEGGYEQYF | TGTGCCAGCAGTGAGGGGGGGTACGAGCAGTACTTC
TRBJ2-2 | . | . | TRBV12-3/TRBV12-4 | CASREQGTGELFF | TGTGCCAGCAGAGAACAGGGCACCGGGGAGCTGTTTTTT
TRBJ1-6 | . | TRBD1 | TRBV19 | CAGGTANSPLHF | TGTGCCGGTGGGACAGCTAATTCACCCCTCCACTTT
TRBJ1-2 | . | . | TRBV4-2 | CASSQERGGTYGYTF | TGTGCCAGCAGCCAAGAAAGGGGAGGGACCTATGGCTACACCTTC